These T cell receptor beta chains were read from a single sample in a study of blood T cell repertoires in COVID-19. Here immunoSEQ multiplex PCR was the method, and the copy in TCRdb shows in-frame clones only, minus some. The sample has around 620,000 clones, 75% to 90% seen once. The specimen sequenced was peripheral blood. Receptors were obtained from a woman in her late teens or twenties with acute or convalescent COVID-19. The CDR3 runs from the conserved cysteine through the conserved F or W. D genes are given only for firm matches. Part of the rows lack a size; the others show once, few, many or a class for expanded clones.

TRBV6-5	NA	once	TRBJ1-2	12	CASSLTGYGYTF	TGTGCCAGCAGTTTGACAGGCTATGGCTACACCTTC
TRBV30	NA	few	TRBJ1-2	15	CAWSDPGGYNYGYTF	TGTGCCTGGAGTGACCCCGGGGGGTACAACTATGGCTACACCTTC
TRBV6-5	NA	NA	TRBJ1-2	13	CAGLKATNYGYTF	TGTGCCGGACTCAAGGCAACTAACTATGGCTACACCTTC
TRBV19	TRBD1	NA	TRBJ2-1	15	CASSTTGTGQNEQFF	TGTGCCAGTAGTACGACTGGGACAGGGCAAAATGAGCAGTTCTTC
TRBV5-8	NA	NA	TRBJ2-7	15	CASSHRTAGNYEQYF	TGTGCCAGCAGCCACAGGACAGCAGGTAACTACGAGCAGTACTTC
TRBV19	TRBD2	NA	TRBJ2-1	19	CASTPGLAFLLSPYNEQFF	TGTGCCAGTACACCGGGACTAGCTTTTTTGTTGTCCCCCTACAATGAGCAGTTCTTC
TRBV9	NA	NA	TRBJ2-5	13	CASSGSTQETQYF	TGTGCCAGCAGCGGGAGTACACAAGAGACCCAGTACTTC
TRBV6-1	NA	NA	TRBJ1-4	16	CASSEGAGGAGEKLFF	TGTGCCAGCAGTGAAGGCGCGGGGGGCGCAGGAGAAAAACTGTTTTTT
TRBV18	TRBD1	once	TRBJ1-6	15	CASSPGQGGNSPLHF	TGTGCCAGCTCACCGGGACAGGGGGGTAATTCACCCCTCCACTTT
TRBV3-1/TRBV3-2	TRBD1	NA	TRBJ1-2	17	CASSQDVGTGEDYGYTF	TGTGCCAGCAGCCAAGATGTTGGGACAGGGGAGGACTATGGCTACACCTTC
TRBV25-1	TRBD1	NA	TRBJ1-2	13	CASRGDRDFGYTF	TGTGCCAGCAGGGGGGACAGGGACTTTGGCTACACCTTC
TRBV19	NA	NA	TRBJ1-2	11	CASRLSGGYTF	TGTGCCAGTAGACTCTCGGGAGGCTACACCTTC
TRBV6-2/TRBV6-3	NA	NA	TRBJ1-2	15	CASSYSDRPLYGYTF	TGTGCCAGCAGTTACTCCGACAGGCCCCTCTATGGCTACACCTTC
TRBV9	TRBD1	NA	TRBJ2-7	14	CASSVVGTGDEQYF	TGTGCCAGCAGCGTAGTGGGGACAGGGGACGAGCAGTACTTC
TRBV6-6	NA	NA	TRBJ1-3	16	CASSPQRTHSGNTIYF	TGTGCCAGCAGCCCACAGAGAACCCACTCTGGAAACACCATATATTTT
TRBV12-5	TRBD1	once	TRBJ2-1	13	CASVDRGYNEQFF	TGTGCTAGTGTGGACAGGGGCTACAATGAGCAGTTCTTC
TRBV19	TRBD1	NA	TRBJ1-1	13	CASSRQGFAEAFF	TGTGCCAGTAGTAGACAGGGGTTTGCCGAAGCTTTCTTT
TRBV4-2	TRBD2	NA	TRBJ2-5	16	CASSQGVASGRETQYF	TGTGCCAGCAGCCAAGGCGTGGCTAGCGGGAGGGAGACCCAGTACTTC
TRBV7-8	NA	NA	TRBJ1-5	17	CASSFTGSPRGNQPQHF	TGTGCCAGCAGCTTTACAGGTAGTCCCCGGGGCAATCAGCCCCAGCATTTT
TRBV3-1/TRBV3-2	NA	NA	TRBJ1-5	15	CASSPRGYSNQPQHF	TGTGCCAGCAGCCCCAGAGGGTATAGCAATCAGCCCCAGCATTTT
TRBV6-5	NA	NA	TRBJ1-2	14	CAGSYSKFDYGYTF	TGTGCCGGCAGTTACTCCAAATTTGACTATGGCTACACCTTC
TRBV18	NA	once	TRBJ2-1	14	CASSPVVGGNEQFF	TGTGCCAGCTCACCCGTGGTCGGCGGGAATGAGCAGTTCTTC
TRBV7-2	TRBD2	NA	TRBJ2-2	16	CASSLVGERGAGELFF	TGTGCCAGCAGCTTAGTGGGCGAGCGGGGGGCCGGGGAGCTGTTTTTT
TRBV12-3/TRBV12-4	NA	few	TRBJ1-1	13	CASSSGQNTEAFF	TGTGCCAGCAGTTCAGGACAGAACACTGAAGCTTTCTTT
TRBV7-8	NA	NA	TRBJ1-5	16	CASSLRGNSAPQPQHF	TGTGCCAGCAGCTTACGCGGGAATTCAGCCCCCCAACCCCAGCATTTT
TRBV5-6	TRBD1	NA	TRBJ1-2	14	CASSRGQLSYGYTF	TGTGCCAGCAGCCGGGGACAGCTCTCCTATGGCTACACCTTC
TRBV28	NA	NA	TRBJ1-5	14	CASSLAGGNQPQHF	TGTGCCAGCAGCCTCGCGGGCGGCAATCAGCCCCAGCATTTT
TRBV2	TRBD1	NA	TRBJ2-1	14	CASAGTGVSNEQFF	TGTGCCAGCGCCGGGACAGGGGTTTCCAATGAGCAGTTCTTC
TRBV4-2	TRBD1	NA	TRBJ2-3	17	CASSQASGQGLADTQYF	TGTGCCAGCAGCCAAGCTTCGGGACAGGGTCTTGCAGATACGCAGTATTTT
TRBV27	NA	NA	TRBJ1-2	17	CASSSLPLTGTNYGYTF	TGTGCCAGCAGTTCCCTCCCCCTGACAGGTACGAACTATGGCTACACCTTC
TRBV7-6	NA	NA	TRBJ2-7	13	CASSVTGISEQYF	TGTGCCAGCAGCGTAACAGGGATTTCCGAGCAGTACTTC
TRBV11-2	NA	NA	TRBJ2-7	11	CASSTPYEQYF	TGTGCCAGCAGCACACCCTACGAGCAGTACTTC
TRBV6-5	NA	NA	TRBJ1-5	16	CASSYRWSGENQPQHF	TGTGCCAGCAGTTACCGTTGGTCGGGGGAGAATCAGCCCCAGCATTTT
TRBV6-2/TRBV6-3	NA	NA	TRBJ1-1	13	CASSYGRNTEAFF	TGTGCCAGCAGTTACGGGAGGAACACTGAAGCTTTCTTT
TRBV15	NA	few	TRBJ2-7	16	CATSREVWQLSYEQYF	TGTGCCACCAGCAGAGAGGTTTGGCAGTTGTCCTACGAGCAGTACTTC
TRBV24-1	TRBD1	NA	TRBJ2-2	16	CATSGGTGDNTGELFF	TGTGCCACCAGTGGGGGGACAGGGGACAACACCGGGGAGCTGTTTTTT
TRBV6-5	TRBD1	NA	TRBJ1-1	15	CASSYSGQLNTEAFF	TGTGCCAGCAGTTACTCGGGACAGCTGAACACTGAAGCTTTCTTT
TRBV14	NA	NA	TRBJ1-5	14	CASSQSGGNQPQHF	TGTGCCAGCAGCCAATCAGGGGGCAATCAGCCCCAGCATTTT
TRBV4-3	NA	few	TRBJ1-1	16	CASSHLDGREGTEAFF	TGCGCCAGCAGCCACCTAGACGGCAGGGAAGGCACTGAAGCTTTCTTT
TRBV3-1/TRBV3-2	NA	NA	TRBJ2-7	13	CASSQVLDYEQYF	TGTGCCAGCAGCCAAGTTCTAGACTACGAGCAGTACTTC
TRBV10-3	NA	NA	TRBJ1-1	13	CAIQGITDTEAFF	TGTGCCATCCAGGGGATTACGGACACTGAAGCTTTCTTT
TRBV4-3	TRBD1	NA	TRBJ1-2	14	CASSQRDSSGGYTF	TGCGCCAGCAGCCAACGGGACAGCTCAGGTGGCTACACCTTC
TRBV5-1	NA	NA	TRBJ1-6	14	CASSLRTANSPLHF	TGCGCCAGCAGCCTTCGGACAGCTAATTCACCCCTCCACTTT
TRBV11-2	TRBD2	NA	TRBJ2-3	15	CASSFPAGGLDTQYF	TGTGCCAGCAGCTTCCCAGCGGGGGGCCTAGATACGCAGTATTTT
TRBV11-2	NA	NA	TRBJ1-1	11	CASIDRREAFF	TGTGCCAGCATCGACAGGAGAGAAGCTTTCTTT
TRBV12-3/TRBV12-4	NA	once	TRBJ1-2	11	CASSSSYGYTF	TGTGCCAGCAGTTCCTCCTATGGCTACACCTTC
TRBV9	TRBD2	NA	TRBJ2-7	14	CASSASGGNYEQYF	TGTGCCAGCAGCGCTAGCGGGGGAAACTACGAGCAGTACTTC
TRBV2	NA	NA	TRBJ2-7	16	CASSEALRGYTYEQYF	TGTGCCAGCAGTGAAGCGCTCAGGGGTTATACCTACGAGCAGTACTTC
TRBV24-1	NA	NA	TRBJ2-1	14	CATSEPGSYNEQFF	TGTGCCACCAGTGAACCAGGCTCCTACAATGAGCAGTTCTTC
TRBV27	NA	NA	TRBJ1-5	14	CASSEAGRSQPQHF	TGTGCCAGCTCCGAAGCGGGGAGGAGCCAGCCCCAGCATTTT
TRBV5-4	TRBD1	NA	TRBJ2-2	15	CASSLRQGKTGELFF	TGTGCCAGCAGCCTCCGACAGGGTAAAACCGGGGAGCTGTTTTTT
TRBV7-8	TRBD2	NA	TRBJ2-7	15	CASSPLTGTSYEQYF	TGTGCCAGCAGCCCTCTAACCGGGACTAGCTACGAGCAGTACTTC
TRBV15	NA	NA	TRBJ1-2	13	CATSRKETYGYTF	TGTGCCACCAGCAGGAAGGAGACCTATGGCTACACCTTC
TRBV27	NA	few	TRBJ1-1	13	CASSLEGGGSAFF	TGTGCCAGCAGTTTAGAGGGCGGTGGGTCAGCTTTCTTT
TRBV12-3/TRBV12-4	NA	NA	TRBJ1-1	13	CATMGHMNTEAFF	TGTGCCACAATGGGACACATGAACACTGAAGCTTTCTTT